What follows describes a single TCR beta chain. This clone's antigen is unknown. Base qualities are not at hand, and no much larger clone is one base apart. This sample is drawn from a study of blood T cell repertoires in COVID-19 (dated by TCRdb to 2020 to 2022). Study-level background: Samples covering the acute and convalescent phases of COVID-19 were provided by collaborators in the United States, Italy and Spain. The material from the prospective study consisted of cDNA or gDNA derived from T cells, B-cell-depleted T cells, or PBMCs. Deeply sampled blood TCRbeta repertoires from subjects exposed to, actively infected with, or recovered from COVID-19 were included in the dataset. The repertoires were released in a freely available public database intended as a resource for research on the immune response to SARS-CoV-2. The samples were drawn from the first 160 participants of the ongoing ImmuneRACE study and from 1,200 or so subjects provided by 6 global collaborators. A de-identified subject ID, COVID-19 status, age in years and sex were almost always included in the sample metadata. HLA class I and class II types, where available, came from metadata supplied by the sample provider rather than from assay-based typing. Beyond this particular receptor, the publication reports: How much clinical and demographic metadata was included differed by source and by participant, and the metadata was provided uncurated.

Enrolling through a virtual design, the prospective study's participants ranged in age from roughly 18 to 95 years and lived across 20 to 30 United States geographic areas. In the prospective study, cohorts were assigned on the basis of participant-reported clinical history obtained from a screening survey and a study questionnaire. Recovered participants in ImmuneRACE Cohort 3 were defined by two consecutive negative NP/OP PCR tests, clearance by a healthcare professional, or resolution of symptoms. Mobile phlebotomists in the prospective study collected whole blood, serum and a nasopharyngeal or oropharyngeal swab from every participant. Over a roughly 2-month period, participants in the prospective study had the option of providing additional blood draws and questionnaires. Prospective study blood samples were shipped either frozen or at room temperature before DNA extraction. Via the germline V gene, CDR1 is MNHEY and CDR2 SVGAGI. The CDR3 runs 15 residues from the cysteine to the phenylalanine. The DNA shown is the 45-base CDR3, in frame from base 1. V drops 7 bases and J drops 1 base, leaving 14 bases in between.

The immunoSEQ Assay, a bias-controlled multiplex PCR, was used to amplify TCRbeta CDR3 regions from genomic DNA. Processing in the source paper ran as follows. Within the assay, amplification of reference gene primers was used to estimate how many nucleated cells each sample contained. To quantify the absolute abundance of each unique TCRbeta CDR3 rearrangement, sequence reads were collapsed and filtered. For each sample, productive Simpson clonality was calculated by taking the square root of Simpson's diversity index across productive rearrangements. TCRdb re-hosts the immuneACCESS table, in-frame sequences only. Its copies lack some clones; in the studies checked, an unresolved V gene accounts for under half of them, and the cause for the rest is not known. The D gene and trimming were derived from the DNA, and the V and J assignments and clone size from that table. The sample table contains 150,000 to 200,000 clones; only one count was recorded for approximately 87% of them. The ten largest clones capture 6.5% to 8% of the sample.

This TCR was recovered from a woman in her forties or fifties who had recovered from COVID-19. The sequence links TRBV6-5 to TRBJ1-3, with an unclear D gene assignment. Sequencing was done on a sample of PBMCs or T cells enriched from blood (not recorded which). The CDR3 protein sequence reads: CASKRTEGSGNTIYF. The bases are TGTGCCAGCAAGCGTACCGAGGGATCTGGAAACACCATATATTTT.